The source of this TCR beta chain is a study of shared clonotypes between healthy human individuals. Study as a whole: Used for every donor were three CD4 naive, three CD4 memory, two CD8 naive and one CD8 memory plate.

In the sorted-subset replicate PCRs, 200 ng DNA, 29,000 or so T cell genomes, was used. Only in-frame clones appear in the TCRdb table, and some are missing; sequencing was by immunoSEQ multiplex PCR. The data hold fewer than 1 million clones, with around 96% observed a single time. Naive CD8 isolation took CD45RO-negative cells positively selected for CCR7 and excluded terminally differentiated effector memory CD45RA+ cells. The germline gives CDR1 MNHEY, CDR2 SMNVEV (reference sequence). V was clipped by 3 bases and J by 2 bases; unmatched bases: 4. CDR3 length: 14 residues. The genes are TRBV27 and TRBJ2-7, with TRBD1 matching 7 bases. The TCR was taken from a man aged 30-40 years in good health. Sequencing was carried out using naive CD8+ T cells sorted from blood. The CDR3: CASSFLDRPYEQYF. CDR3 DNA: TGTGCCAGCAGTTTTCTGGACAGGCCCTACGAGCAGTACTTC.